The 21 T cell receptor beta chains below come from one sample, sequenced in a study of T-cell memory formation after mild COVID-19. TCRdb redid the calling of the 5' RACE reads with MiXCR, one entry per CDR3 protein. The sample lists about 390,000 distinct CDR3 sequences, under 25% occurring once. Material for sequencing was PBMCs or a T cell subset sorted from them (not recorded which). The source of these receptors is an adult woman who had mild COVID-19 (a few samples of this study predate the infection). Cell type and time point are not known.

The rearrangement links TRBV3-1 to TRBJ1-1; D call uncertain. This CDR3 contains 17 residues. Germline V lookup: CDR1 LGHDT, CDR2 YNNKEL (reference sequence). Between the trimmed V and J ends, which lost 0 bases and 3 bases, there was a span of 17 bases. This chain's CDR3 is CASSQEPLLSVDTEAFF. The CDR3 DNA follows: TGTGCCAGCAGCCAAGAGCCTCTACTGTCTGTGGACACTGAAGCTTTCTTT.

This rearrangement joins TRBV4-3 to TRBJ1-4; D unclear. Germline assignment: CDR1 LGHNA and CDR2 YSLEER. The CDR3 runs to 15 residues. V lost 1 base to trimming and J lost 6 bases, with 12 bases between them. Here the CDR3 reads CASSQVSQDYEKLFF. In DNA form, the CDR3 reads TGCGCCAGCAGCCAAGTATCGCAGGATTATGAAAAACTGTTTTTT.

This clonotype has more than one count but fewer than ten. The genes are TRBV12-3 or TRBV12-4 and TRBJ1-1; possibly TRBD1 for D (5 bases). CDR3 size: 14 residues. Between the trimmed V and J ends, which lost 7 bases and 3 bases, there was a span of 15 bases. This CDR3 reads CASTPATGYTEAFF. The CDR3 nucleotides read TGTGCCAGCACCCCGGCAACAGGTTACACTGAAGCTTTCTTT.

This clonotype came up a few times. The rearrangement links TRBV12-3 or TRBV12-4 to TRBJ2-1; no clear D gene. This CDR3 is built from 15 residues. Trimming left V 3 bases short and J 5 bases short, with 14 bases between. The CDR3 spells CASSFRQAGDNEQFF. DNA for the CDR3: TGTGCCAGCAGTTTCCGGCAGGCTGGGGACAATGAGCAGTTCTTC.

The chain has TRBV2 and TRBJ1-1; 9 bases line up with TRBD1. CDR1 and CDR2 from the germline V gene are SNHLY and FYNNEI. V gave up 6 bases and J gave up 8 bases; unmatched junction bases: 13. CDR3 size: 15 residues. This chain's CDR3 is CASSQPGQGTVEAFF. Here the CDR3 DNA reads TGTGCCAGCAGCCAACCCGGACAGGGGACTGTGGAAGCTTTCTTT.

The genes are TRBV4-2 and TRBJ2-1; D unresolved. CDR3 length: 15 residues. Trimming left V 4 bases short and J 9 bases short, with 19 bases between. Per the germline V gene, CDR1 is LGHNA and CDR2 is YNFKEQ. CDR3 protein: CASSLAVVGRAEQFF. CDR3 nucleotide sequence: TGTGCCAGCAGCCTCGCGGTAGTGGGCCGGGCTGAGCAGTTCTTC.

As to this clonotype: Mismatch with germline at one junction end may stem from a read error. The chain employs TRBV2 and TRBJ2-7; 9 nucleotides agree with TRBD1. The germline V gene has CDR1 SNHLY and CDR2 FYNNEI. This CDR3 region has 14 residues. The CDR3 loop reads CASGDRGRNNEQYF. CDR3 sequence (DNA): TGTGCCAGCGGTGACAGGGGGAGAAACAACGAGCAGTACTTC.

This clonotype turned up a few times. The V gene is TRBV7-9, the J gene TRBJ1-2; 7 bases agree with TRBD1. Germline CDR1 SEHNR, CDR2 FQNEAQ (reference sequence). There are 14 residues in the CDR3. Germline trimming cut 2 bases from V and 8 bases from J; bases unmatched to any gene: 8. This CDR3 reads CASSLRQGEMGYTF. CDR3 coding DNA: TGTGCCAGCAGCTTACGACAGGGTGAGATGGGCTACACCTTC.

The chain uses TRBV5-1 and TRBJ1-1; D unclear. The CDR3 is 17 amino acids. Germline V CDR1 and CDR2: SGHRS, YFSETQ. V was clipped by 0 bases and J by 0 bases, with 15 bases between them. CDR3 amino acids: CASSLDTLGNLNTEAFF. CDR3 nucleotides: TGCGCCAGCAGCTTGGATACACTAGGGAATTTGAACACTGAAGCTTTCTTT.

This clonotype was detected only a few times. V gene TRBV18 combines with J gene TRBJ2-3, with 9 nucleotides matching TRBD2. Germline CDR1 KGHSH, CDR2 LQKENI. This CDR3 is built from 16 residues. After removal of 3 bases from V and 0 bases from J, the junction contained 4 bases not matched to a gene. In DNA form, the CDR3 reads TGTGCCAGCTCACCCGCTCTAGCGGGGAGCACAGATACGCAGTATTTT. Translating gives CASSPALAGSTDTQYF.

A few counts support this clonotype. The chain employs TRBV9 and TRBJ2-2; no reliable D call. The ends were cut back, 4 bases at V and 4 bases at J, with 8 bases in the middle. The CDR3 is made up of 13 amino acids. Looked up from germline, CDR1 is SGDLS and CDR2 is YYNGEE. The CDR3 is CASSTRPTGELFF. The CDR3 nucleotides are TGTGCCAGCAGCACCCGTCCCACCGGGGAGCTGTTTTTT.

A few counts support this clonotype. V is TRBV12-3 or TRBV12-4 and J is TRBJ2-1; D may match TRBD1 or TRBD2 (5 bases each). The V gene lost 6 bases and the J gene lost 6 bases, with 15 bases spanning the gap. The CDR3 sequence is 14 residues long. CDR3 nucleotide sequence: TGTGCCAGCAGCCGATCGACGGGACCCAATGAGCAGTTCTTC. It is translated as CASSRSTGPNEQFF.

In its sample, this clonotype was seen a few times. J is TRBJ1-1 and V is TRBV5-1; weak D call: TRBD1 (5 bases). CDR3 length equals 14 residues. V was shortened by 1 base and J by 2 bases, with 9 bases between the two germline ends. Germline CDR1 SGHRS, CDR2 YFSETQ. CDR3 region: CASSLSGTNTEAFF. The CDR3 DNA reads TGCGCCAGCAGCTTGAGCGGGACTAACACTGAAGCTTTCTTT. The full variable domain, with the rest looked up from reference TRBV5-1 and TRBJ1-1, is KAGVTQTPRYLIKTRGQQVTLSCSPISGHRSVSWYQQTPGQGLQFLFEYFSETQRNKGNFPGRFSGRQFSNSRSEMNVSTLELGDSALYLCASSLSGTNTEAFFGQGTRLTVV.

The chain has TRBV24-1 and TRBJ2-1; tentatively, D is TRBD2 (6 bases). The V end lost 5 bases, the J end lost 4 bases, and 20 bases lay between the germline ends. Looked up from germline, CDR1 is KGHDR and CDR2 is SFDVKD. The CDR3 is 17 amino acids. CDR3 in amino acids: CATSVSAGSRVYNEQFF. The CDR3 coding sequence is TGTGCCACCAGTGTTTCTGCGGGATCGAGGGTGTACAATGAGCAGTTCTTC.

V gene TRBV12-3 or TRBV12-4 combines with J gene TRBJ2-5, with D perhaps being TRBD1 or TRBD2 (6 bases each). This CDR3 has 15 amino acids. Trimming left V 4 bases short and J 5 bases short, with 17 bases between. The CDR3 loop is CASSSGAPVYETQYF. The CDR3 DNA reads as TGTGCCAGCAGTTCGGGGGCTCCGGTGTATGAGACCCAGTACTTC.

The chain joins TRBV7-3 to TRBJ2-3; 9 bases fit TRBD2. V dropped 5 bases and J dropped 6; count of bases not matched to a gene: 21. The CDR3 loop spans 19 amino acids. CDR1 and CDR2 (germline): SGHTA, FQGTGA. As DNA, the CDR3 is TGTGCCAGCAGCCCCCGAGGGGTAAATAGCGGGGGCGGGGGCGATACGCAGTATTTT. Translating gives CASSPRGVNSGGGGDTQYF.

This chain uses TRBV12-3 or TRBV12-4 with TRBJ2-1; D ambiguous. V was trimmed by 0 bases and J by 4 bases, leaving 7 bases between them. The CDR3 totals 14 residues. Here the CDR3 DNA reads TGTGCCAGCAGTTTAGCTCCAAGGTACAATGAGCAGTTCTTC. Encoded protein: CASSLAPRYNEQFF.

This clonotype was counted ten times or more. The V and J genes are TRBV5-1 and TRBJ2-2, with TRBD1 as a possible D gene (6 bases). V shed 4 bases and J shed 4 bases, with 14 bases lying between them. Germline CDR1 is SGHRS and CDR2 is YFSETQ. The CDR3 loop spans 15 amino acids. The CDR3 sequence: CASSPGQTGTGELFF. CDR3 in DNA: TGCGCCAGCAGCCCTGGACAGACTGGCACCGGGGAGCTGTTTTTT. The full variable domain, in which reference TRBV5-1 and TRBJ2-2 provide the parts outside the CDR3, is KAGVTQTPRYLIKTRGQQVTLSCSPISGHRSVSWYQQTPGQGLQFLFEYFSETQRNKGNFPGRFSGRQFSNSRSEMNVSTLELGDSALYLCASSPGQTGTGELFFGEGSRLTVL.

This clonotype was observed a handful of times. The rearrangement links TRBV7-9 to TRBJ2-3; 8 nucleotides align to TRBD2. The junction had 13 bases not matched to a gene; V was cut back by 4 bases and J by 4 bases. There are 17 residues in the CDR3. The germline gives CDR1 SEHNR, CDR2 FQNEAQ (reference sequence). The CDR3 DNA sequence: TGTGCCAGCAGCTCCACCGGACTAGCCGAGGGCTCAGATACGCAGTATTTT. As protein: CASSSTGLAEGSDTQYF.

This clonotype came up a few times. For the CDR3, the DNA is TGTGCCAGCTCACCTGGGACTAGCGGGAGAAAGTCCTACAATGAGCAGTTCTTC. Translation gives CASSPGTSGRKSYNEQFF. The rearrangement joins TRBV18 to TRBJ2-1; TRBD2 matches 14 bases. The CDR3 extends over 18 amino acids. With 3 bases clipped from V and 1 base from J, the junction kept 5 bases outside the gene matches. From germline, CDR1 is KGHSH and CDR2 LQKENI.

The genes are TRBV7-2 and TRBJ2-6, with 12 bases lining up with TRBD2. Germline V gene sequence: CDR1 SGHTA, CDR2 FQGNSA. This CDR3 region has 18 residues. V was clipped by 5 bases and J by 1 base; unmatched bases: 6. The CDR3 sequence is CASSPLTSGSSGANVLTF. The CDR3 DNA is TGTGCCAGCAGCCCGCTGACTAGCGGGAGTTCTGGGGCCAACGTCCTGACTTTC.